The 24 T cell receptor beta chains below come from one sample, sequenced in a study of T cells in Graves' hyperthyroidism and ophthalmopathy (dated by TCRdb to about 2019). The library was built by means of multiplex PCR. Data came from an Illumina HiSeq 2000. The TCR beta CDR3 regions were amplified from RNA transcripts. The TCR CDR3 was subjected to a first round of RT-PCR using the HTBI primer set and the Qiagen OneStep RT-PCR kit. TCRdb handled the public reads itself, with Q25 trimming in fastp and clone calling in MiXCR, and kept productive beta chains. Each record represents a unique CDR3 protein, reported with the most common genes and DNA among its rows. This sample holds about 840,000 distinct CDR3 sequences; roughly 37% were observed only once. The ten biggest clones cover more than 7% of the sample. The sample taken for sequencing was blood. These receptors originate from a man younger than 35 with Graves' hyperthyroidism.

For the CDR3, the DNA is TGTGCCTGGGACCACACGGGGTTCGAGACCCAGTACTTC. This translates into CAWDHTGFETQYF. The chain combines TRBV7-9 with TRBJ2-5; possibly TRBD1 or TRBD2 for D (5 bases each). This CDR3 contains 13 residues. With 11 bases removed from V and 5 bases from J, the gap between germline ends came to 18 bases. CDR1 SEHNR and CDR2 FQNEAQ come from the germline V gene (reference sequence). The full variable domain, rest sourced from reference TRBV7-9 and TRBJ2-5, is DTGVSQNPRHKITKRGQNVTFRCDPISEHNRLYWYRQTLGQGPEFLTYFQNEAQLEKSRLLSDRFSAERPKGSFSTLEIQRTEQGDSAMYLCAWDHTGFETQYFGPGTRLLVL.

This clonotype has a count of ten or more. The chain links TRBV10-3 to TRBJ1-5; 7 nucleotides agree with TRBD1. V shed 6 bases and J 1 base; nucleotides not matched to a gene: 6. Germline V lookup: CDR1 ENHRY, CDR2 SYGVKD. The CDR3 is made up of 15 amino acids. CDR3 coding DNA: TGTGCCATCAGCCAGGGGGTAGGGAGCAATCAGCCCCAGCATTTT. Encoded protein: CAISQGVGSNQPQHF.

In this sample, this clonotype turned up once. One junction end disagrees with the germline gene, perhaps due to a read error. The chain has TRBV2 and TRBJ2-7; D perhaps matches TRBD2 (5 bases). Germline CDR1 SNHLY, CDR2 FYNNEI. This CDR3 comprises 16 residues. CDR3 protein: CAGSEEGAGSSYEQYF. CDR3 nucleotide sequence: TGTGCCGGCAGTGAAGAGGGTGCGGGCAGCTCCTACGAGCAGTACTTC.

Concerning this clonotype: One junction end does not reproduce the germline sequence, and a read error may be involved. The V call is TRBV15, the J call TRBJ2-5; TRBD1 matches 7 bases. CDR1 and CDR2 (germline): LNHNV, YYDKDF (reference sequence). The CDR3 loop spans 14 amino acids. CDR3 DNA sequence: TGTACCACCAGCAGGGGGACAAGAAGGGAGACCCAGTACTTC. It is translated as CTTSRGTRRETQYF.

The chain recombines TRBV25-1 with TRBJ1-6, with D possibly being TRBD1 (5 bases). Looked up from germline, CDR1 is MGHDK and CDR2 is SYGVNS. CDR3 length equals 15 residues. Trimming took 7 bases from V and 10 from J, leaving 20 bases between them. In DNA form, the CDR3 reads TGTGCCAGCACTCCGGGGCCCCGTATGGTGTCACCCCTCCACTTT. Protein product: CASTPGPRMVSPLHF. Combining the CDR3 with reference TRBV25-1 and TRBJ1-6 gives the whole variable domain EADIYQTPRYLVIGTGKKITLECSQTMGHDKMYWYQQDPGMELHLIHYSYGVNSTEKGDLSSESTVSRIRTEHFPLTLESARPSHTSQYLCASTPGPRMVSPLHFGNGTRLTVT.

This chain uses TRBV9 with TRBJ1-1; TRBD1 aligns across 12 bases. Germline loops: CDR1 SGDLS, CDR2 YYNGEE. Trimming at V came to 3 bases and at J to 4 bases, leaving 10 bases not matched to a gene. The length of the CDR3 is 17 residues. CDR3 sequence reads: CASSGGTGGARSTEAFF. CDR3 nucleotides: TGTGCCAGCAGCGGGGGGACAGGGGGCGCGAGGAGCACTGAAGCTTTCTTT.

This clonotype has ten or more counts. This sequence joins TRBV7-9 and TRBJ2-2; unclear D gene. This CDR3 is 13 amino acids long. Germline CDR1 reads SEHNR; CDR2 reads FQNEAQ (reference sequence). The germline V and J ends were trimmed by 1 base and 7 bases, with 7 bases remaining between them. The CDR3 loop is CASSLGASGELFF. The DNA of the CDR3 is TGTGCCAGCAGCTTAGGTGCTAGCGGGGAGCTGTTTTTT.

The chain is built from TRBV9 and TRBJ2-7; possibly TRBD1 or TRBD2 for D (5 bases each). CDR3 length: 15 residues. CDR1 and CDR2 from the germline V gene are SGDLS and YYNGEE. Trimming took 4 bases from V and 0 from J, leaving 14 bases between them. The CDR3 loop is CASSSSGAFSYEQYF. DNA of the CDR3: TGTGCCAGCAGCTCTTCCGGGGCTTTCTCCTACGAGCAGTACTTC.

This chain uses TRBV20-1 with TRBJ2-7; D is perhaps TRBD1 (6 bases). Germline V lookup: CDR1 DFQATT, CDR2 SNEGSKA (reference sequence). The CDR3 totals 13 residues. Trimming stripped 6 bases from V and 3 bases from J, with 15 bases between. CDR3 protein: CSASTGLLYEQYF. CDR3 DNA: TGCAGTGCGTCTACAGGGTTGCTCTACGAGCAGTACTTC.

As for this clonotype: One base away lies a much larger clone, so this may be a sequencing read error. This chain connects TRBV2 to TRBJ2-5; the match to TRBD2 covers 14 bases. There are 15 residues in the CDR3. Looked up from germline, CDR1 is SNHLY and CDR2 is FYNNEI. CDR3 bases: TGTGCCAGCAGTGACGGGACTAGCGGGAGTCAGACCCGGTACTTC. It encodes CASSDGTSGSQTRYF.

The chain links TRBV9 to TRBJ1-2; D is ambiguous. V was trimmed by 5 bases and J by 1 base, leaving 12 bases between them. The CDR3 totals 14 residues. CDR1 and CDR2 from the germline V gene are SGDLS and YYNGEE. The CDR3 nucleotides read TGTGCCAGCAGGGGGTACAGAGATAACTATGGCTACACCTTC. Its protein product is CASRGYRDNYGYTF.

This clonotype has at least ten counts. V and J are TRBV2 and TRBJ2-7; 7 bases align to TRBD1. Trimming at V came to 7 bases and at J to 1 base, leaving 4 bases not matched to a gene. Germline V gives CDR1 SNHLY, CDR2 FYNNEI. This CDR3 region has 13 residues. This CDR3 reads CASNLDRSYEQYF. CDR3 coding DNA: TGTGCCAGCAATTTGGACAGGTCCTACGAGCAGTACTTC.

In this sample, this clonotype turned up a few times. The chain is built from TRBV6-5 and TRBJ2-5, with D possibly matching TRBD1 (5 bases). CDR1 and CDR2 (germline): MNHEY, SVGAGI. V gave up 0 bases and J gave up 7 bases, with 12 bases separating them. The CDR3 is 14 residues long. The CDR3 coding sequence is TGTGCCAGCAGTTACTCTGTAGGGGAAGGGACCCAGTACTTC. Encoded protein: CASSYSVGEGTQYF.

This sequence joins TRBV19 and TRBJ1-1; D unresolved. V gave up 11 bases and J gave up 8 bases, with 12 bases separating them. The CDR3 consists of 10 residues. Germline-derived CDR1 and CDR2 are LNHDA and SQIVND (reference sequence). The DNA for the CDR3 is TGTGCCGGTGGGATCTCCGAAGCTTTCTTT. It specifies CAGGISEAFF. The full variable domain, completed using reference TRBV19 and TRBJ1-1, is DGGITQSPKYLFRKEGQNVTLSCEQNLNHDAMYWYRQDPGQGLRLIYYSQIVNDFQKGDIAEGYSVSREKKESFPLTVTSAQKNPTAFYLCAGGISEAFFGQGTRLTVV.

In its sample, this clonotype was seen a few times. V is TRBV7-2 and J is TRBJ2-7; TRBD1 is a possible D gene (5 bases). Trimming left V 1 base short and J 2 bases short, with 12 bases between. This CDR3 region has 15 residues. Germline V gene data show CDR1 as SGHTA and CDR2 as FQGNSA. The DNA of the CDR3 is TGTGCCAGCAGCTTAGTTGCAGGGCCCACCTACGAGCAGTACTTC. Amino acids: CASSLVAGPTYEQYF.

The J gene is TRBJ1-1, the V gene TRBV20-1; D is unclear. The CDR3 spans 14 residues. V was cut by 0 bases and J by 1 base, with 9 bases left in between. Germline V gene sequence: CDR1 DFQATT, CDR2 SNEGSKA (reference sequence). In DNA form, the CDR3 reads TGCAGTGCTAGAGACGCCCGGACGAACACTGAAGCTTTCTTT. This codes for CSARDARTNTEAFF.

This clonotype was recorded at least ten times. The rearrangement uses TRBV15 and TRBJ1-1; the match to TRBD1 covers 11 bases. The V segment lost 3 bases and the J segment 7 bases; nucleotides outside the gene matches: 1. Germline CDR1 is LNHNV and CDR2 is YYDKDF (reference sequence). This CDR3 comprises 13 residues. This chain's CDR3 is CATSRDRGREAFF. For the CDR3, the DNA is TGTGCCACCAGCAGGGACAGGGGGCGTGAAGCTTTCTTT.

With regard to this clonotype: The germline gene is not matched at one end of the junction; a read error may be the cause. V and J are TRBV7-7 and TRBJ1-3; 7 positions agree with TRBD1. Per the germline V gene, CDR1 is SSHAT and CDR2 is FNYEAQ (reference sequence). CDR3 length: 15 residues. CDR3: CASSPGDSSGNTIYF. DNA for the CDR3: TGTGCTAGCAGCCCGGGGGACAGTTCTGGAAACACCATATATTTT. The full variable domain, completed using reference TRBV7-7 and TRBJ1-3, is GAGVSQSPRYKVTKRGQDVTLRCDPISSHATLYWYQQALGQGPEFLTYFNYEAQPDKSGLPSDRFSAERPEGSISTLTIQRTEQRDSAMYRCASSPGDSSGNTIYFGEGSWLTVV.

In this sample, this clonotype turned up many times. This could be a read error, since a much larger clone is one nucleotide away. The rearrangement joins TRBV15 to TRBJ1-1; D is uncertain. The length of the CDR3 is 13 residues. Trimming stripped 0 bases from V and 4 bases from J, with 6 bases between. From germline, CDR1 is LNHNV and CDR2 YYDKDF (reference sequence). CDR3 in amino acids: CATSRDRTTEAFF. CDR3 nucleotide sequence: TGTGCCACCAGCAGAGATCGGACCACTGAAGCTTTCTTT.

The chain has TRBV4-3 and TRBJ1-5, with 8 nucleotides matching TRBD1. Trimming cost V 4 bases and J 11 bases; bases outside gene matches: 7. Per the germline V gene, CDR1 is LGHNA and CDR2 is YSLEER. The CDR3 has 13 amino acids. The CDR3 nucleotides are TGCGCCAGCAGCCTGGGGACAGGTGGGACCCAGCATTTT. This translates into CASSLGTGGTQHF.

Many counts were recorded for this clonotype. The gene calls are TRBV7-4 and TRBJ1-5; no firm D call. V gave up 1 base and J gave up 6 bases, with 10 bases separating them. The CDR3 covers 14 residues. The germline CDR1 and CDR2 sequences are SGHVT and SQSDAQ. Written as DNA, the CDR3 is TGTGCCAGCAGCTTAGAGGCCTGCAGTCAGCCCCAGCATTTT. Translation: CASSLEACSQPQHF.

The chain combines TRBV6-5 with TRBJ1-1; 8 bases fit TRBD1. CDR3 length: 13 amino acids. Germline-derived CDR1 and CDR2 are MNHEY and SVGAGI. The J segment lost 11 bases and the V segment lost 2 bases, leaving 7 bases of the junction unmatched. The CDR3 sequence is CASSYTGGLGAFF. The DNA of the CDR3 is TGTGCCAGCAGTTACACAGGGGGGCTCGGGGCTTTCTTT.

Ten or more counts support this clonotype. The chain's CDR3 is CASSTGTSGTYEQYF. The CDR3 DNA reads TGCGCCAGCAGCACCGGGACTAGCGGAACCTACGAGCAGTACTTC. The chain links TRBV5-1 to TRBJ2-7, with 11 bases that match TRBD2. CDR1 SGHRS and CDR2 YFSETQ come from the germline V gene. The CDR3 covers 15 residues. Germline trimming cut 4 bases from V and 2 bases from J; bases unmatched to any gene: 5.

The chain combines TRBV7-9 with TRBJ2-2, with D perhaps TRBD2 (5 bases). The CDR3 consists of 14 residues. Germline values: CDR1 SEHNR, CDR2 FQNEAQ (reference sequence). With 4 bases removed from V and 6 bases from J, the gap between germline ends came to 12 bases. CDR3 coding DNA: TGTGCCAGCAGCTACCTGCTAGCATCCGGGGAGCTGTTTTTT. It codes for CASSYLLASGELFF.